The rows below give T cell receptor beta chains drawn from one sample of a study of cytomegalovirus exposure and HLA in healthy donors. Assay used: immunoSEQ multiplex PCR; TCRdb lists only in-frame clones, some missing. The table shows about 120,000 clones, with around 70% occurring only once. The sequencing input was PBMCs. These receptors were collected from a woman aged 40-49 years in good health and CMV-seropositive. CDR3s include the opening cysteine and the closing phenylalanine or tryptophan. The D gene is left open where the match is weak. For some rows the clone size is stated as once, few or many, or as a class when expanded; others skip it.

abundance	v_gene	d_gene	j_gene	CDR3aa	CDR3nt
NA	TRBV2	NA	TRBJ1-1	CASRGFRGNPEAFF	TGTGCCAGCAGAGGCTTCAGGGGCAACCCTGAAGCTTTCTTT
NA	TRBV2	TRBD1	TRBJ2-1	CASSIQGTSYNEQFF	TGTGCCAGCAGTATACAGGGGACCTCCTACAATGAGCAGTTCTTC
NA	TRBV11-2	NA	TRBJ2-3	CASSLDRLTDTQYF	TGTGCCAGCAGCTTAGACAGGCTCACAGATACGCAGTATTTT
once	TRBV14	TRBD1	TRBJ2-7	CASSRDRDGEQYF	TGTGCCAGCAGCCGGGACAGGGATGGCGAGCAGTACTTC
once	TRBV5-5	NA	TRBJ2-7	CASIGTDSYEQYF	TGTGCCAGCATCGGGACTGACTCCTACGAGCAGTACTTC
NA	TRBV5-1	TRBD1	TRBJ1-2	CASSLDRGSGYTF	TGCGCCAGCAGCTTGGACAGGGGTTCTGGCTACACCTTC
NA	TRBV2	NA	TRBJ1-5	CASSGDIGQPQHF	TGTGCCAGCAGTGGGGACATTGGGCAGCCCCAGCATTTT
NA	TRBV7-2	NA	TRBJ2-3	CASIKRPWGNTQYF	TGTGCCAGCATCAAAAGGCCTTGGGGCAATACGCAGTATTTT
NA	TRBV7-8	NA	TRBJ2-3	CASSLFADTQYF	TGTGCCAGCAGCTTATTCGCAGATACGCAGTATTTT
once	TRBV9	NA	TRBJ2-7	CASSGGLTYEQYF	TGTGCCAGCAGCGGGGGACTCACTTACGAGCAGTACTTC
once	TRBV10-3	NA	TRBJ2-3	CAISGQGRETDTQYF	TGTGCCATCAGTGGTCAGGGCAGGGAAACAGATACGCAGTATTTT
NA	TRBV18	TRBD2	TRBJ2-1	CASSPGTTENEQFF	TGTGCCAGCTCACCTGGGACTACTGAGAATGAGCAGTTCTTC
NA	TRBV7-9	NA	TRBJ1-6	CASSYPTDRAPLHF	TGTGCCAGCAGCTATCCGACAGATAGGGCACCCCTCCACTTT
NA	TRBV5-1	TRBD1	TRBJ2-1	CASSSSTGAYNEQFF	TGCGCCAGCAGCTCGTCGACAGGGGCCTACAATGAGCAGTTCTTC
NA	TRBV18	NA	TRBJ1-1	CASSPDLARGTEAFF	TGTGCCAGCTCACCGGATCTGGCTCGGGGCACTGAAGCTTTCTTT
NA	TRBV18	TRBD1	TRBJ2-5	CASSHAGQESQETQYF	TGTGCCAGCTCGCACGCGGGACAGGAGAGCCAAGAGACCCAGTACTTC
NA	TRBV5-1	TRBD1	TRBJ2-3	CASSLDPQGTDTQYF	TGCGCCAGCAGCTTGGACCCACAGGGGACAGATACGCAGTATTTT
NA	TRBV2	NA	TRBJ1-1	CASSEGRVNTEAFF	TGTGCCAGCAGTGAGGGCAGGGTGAACACTGAAGCTTTCTTT
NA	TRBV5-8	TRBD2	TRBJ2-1	CAGVRGAAYNEQFF	TGTGCCGGCGTGCGGGGGGCCGCCTACAATGAGCAGTTCTTC
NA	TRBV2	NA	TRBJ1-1	CASRPTGSYTEAFF	TGTGCCAGCAGACCCACCGGGAGCTACACTGAAGCTTTCTTT
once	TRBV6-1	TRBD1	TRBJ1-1	CASIGDRIKTEAFF	TGTGCCAGCATTGGGGACAGGATTAAGACTGAAGCTTTCTTT
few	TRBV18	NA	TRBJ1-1	CASSPRSRANTEAFF	TGTGCCAGCTCACCTAGGTCCAGGGCGAACACTGAAGCTTTCTTT
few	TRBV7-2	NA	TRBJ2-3	CASSLGADTQYF	TGTGCCAGCAGCTTAGGCGCGGATACGCAGTATTTT
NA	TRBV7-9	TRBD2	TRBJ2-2	CASSSAAGGNTGELFF	TGTGCCAGCAGCTCTGCGGCGGGGGGGAACACCGGGGAGCTGTTTTTT
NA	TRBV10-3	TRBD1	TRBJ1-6	CAIRPGQSNSPLHF	TGTGCCATCAGGCCGGGACAGAGTAATTCACCCCTCCACTTT
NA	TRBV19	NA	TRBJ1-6	CASSFSGQTFSYNSPLHF	TGTGCCAGTAGTTTTTCTGGACAGACTTTCTCCTATAATTCACCCCTCCACTTT
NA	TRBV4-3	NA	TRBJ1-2	CASSQDTDKLLSGYTF	TGCGCCAGCAGCCAAGATACGGACAAACTCCTCTCTGGCTACACCTTC
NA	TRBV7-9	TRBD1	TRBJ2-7	CASSPGQGHEQYF	TGTGCCAGCAGCCCGGGACAGGGCCACGAGCAGTACTTC
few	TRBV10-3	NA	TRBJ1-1	CAISAREGNTEAFF	TGTGCCATCAGTGCGAGGGAGGGGAACACTGAAGCTTTCTTT
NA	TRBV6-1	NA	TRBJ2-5	CASSEKFDRRETQYF	TGTGCCAGCAGTGAAAAATTTGACAGGCGGGAGACCCAGTACTTC
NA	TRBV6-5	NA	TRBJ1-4	CASSSARGEKLFF	TGTGCCAGCAGTAGTGCTAGAGGGGAAAAACTGTTTTTT
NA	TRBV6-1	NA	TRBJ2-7	CASSERRGPDEQYF	TGTGCCAGCAGTGAACGGAGGGGTCCAGACGAGCAGTACTTC
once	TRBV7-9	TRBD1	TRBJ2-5	CASSSQGAEETQYF	TGTGCCAGCAGCTCACAGGGGGCCGAAGAGACCCAGTACTTC
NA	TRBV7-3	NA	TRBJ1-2	CASSPGEEGYGYTF	TGTGCCAGCAGCCCCGGGGAGGAGGGTTATGGCTACACCTTC
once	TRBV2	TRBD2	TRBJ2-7	CASSERGGRDEQYF	TGTGCCAGCAGCGAGCGGGGGGGCCGGGACGAGCAGTACTTC
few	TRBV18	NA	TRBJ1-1	CASSPGGKLAFF	TGTGCCAGCTCACCAGGGGGCAAGCTAGCTTTCTTT
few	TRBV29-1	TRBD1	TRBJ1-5	CSVVDRGRNQPQHF	TGCAGCGTTGTGGACAGGGGGCGTAATCAGCCCCAGCATTTT
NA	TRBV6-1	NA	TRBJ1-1	CASSGPGLNTEAFF	TGTGCCAGCAGTGGTCCAGGGCTGAACACTGAAGCTTTCTTT
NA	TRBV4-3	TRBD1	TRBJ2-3	CASSQQPGTGGGTDTQYF	TGCGCCAGCAGCCAACAACCCGGGACAGGGGGCGGGACAGATACGCAGTATTTT
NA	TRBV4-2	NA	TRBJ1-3	CASSQVAGGVGNTIYF	TGTGCCAGCAGCCAAGTCGCGGGAGGGGTGGGAAACACCATATATTTT
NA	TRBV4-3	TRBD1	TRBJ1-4	CASSHPGQGNEKLFF	TGCGCCAGCAGCCACCCGGGACAGGGGAATGAAAAACTGTTTTTT
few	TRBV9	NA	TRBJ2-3	CASSVVSADTQYF	TGTGCCAGCAGCGTAGTTAGCGCAGATACGCAGTATTTT
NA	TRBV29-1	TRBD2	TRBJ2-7	CSAWTSSYEQYF	TGCAGCGCTTGGACTAGCTCCTACGAGCAGTACTTC
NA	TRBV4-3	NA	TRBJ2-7	CASSLSGGDEQYF	TGCGCCAGCAGCCTTTCGGGGGGCGACGAGCAGTACTTC
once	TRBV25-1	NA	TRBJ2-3	CASSELDTDTQYF	TGTGCCAGCAGTGAACTAGATACAGATACGCAGTATTTT
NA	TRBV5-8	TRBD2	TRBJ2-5	CASSTRTPPGGTQYF	TGTGCCAGCAGCACTCGGACCCCCCCGGGGGGGACCCAGTACTTC
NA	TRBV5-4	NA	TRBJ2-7	CASSSGPLSSYEQYF	TGTGCCAGCAGCTCAGGGCCCCTGAGCTCCTACGAGCAGTACTTC
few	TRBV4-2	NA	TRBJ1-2	CASSQENRYYGYTF	TGTGCCAGCAGCCAAGAGAACAGATACTATGGCTACACCTTC
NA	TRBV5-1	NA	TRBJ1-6	CASSLDPEAYNSPLHF	TGCGCCAGCAGCTTGGACCCAGAGGCCTATAATTCACCCCTCCACTTT
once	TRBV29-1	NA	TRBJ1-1	CSVDYGHDSSFTEAFF	TGCAGCGTTGATTATGGCCACGACAGTTCATTCACTGAAGCTTTCTTT
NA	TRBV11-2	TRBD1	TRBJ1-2	CASSATGSYGYTF	TGTGCCAGCAGCGCGACAGGGTCCTATGGCTACACCTTC
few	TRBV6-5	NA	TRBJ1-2	CASIRSGWDYGYTF	TGTGCCTCTATCCGGTCAGGGTGGGACTATGGCTACACCTTC
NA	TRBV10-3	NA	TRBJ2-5	CAISEDPGTEKGTQYF	TGTGCCATCAGTGAGGATCCGGGAACAGAGAAAGGGACCCAGTACTTC
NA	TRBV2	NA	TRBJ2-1	CASRAGILNEQFF	TGTGCCAGCAGGGCCGGGATCCTCAATGAGCAGTTCTTC
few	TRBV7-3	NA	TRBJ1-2	CASSLEGGHGYTF	TGTGCCAGCAGCTTAGAGGGGGGGCATGGCTACACCTTC
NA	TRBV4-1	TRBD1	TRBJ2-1	CASSRATGTGGNEQFF	TGCGCCAGCAGCCGCGCGACCGGGACAGGGGGTAATGAGCAGTTCTTC